The 3 T cell receptor beta chains below come from one sample, sequenced in a study of Ad26.COV2.S vaccination and SARS-CoV-2 variants. Sequenced by immunoSEQ multiplex PCR; TCRdb stores in-frame clones only, minus some. This sample has about 440,000 clones, with 90% found just once. As for treatment: some 20 received Ad26.COV2.S at low or high dose, single or two shots; 5 received placebo; per-sample allocation not given. Collection of samples fell on day 63 after the first vaccine or placebo injection. Sequenced here: peripheral blood, sampled in a trial of Ad26.COV2.S vaccine versus placebo. The receptors come from a person between 18 and 65 years old who received the Ad26.COV2.S COVID-19 vaccine or a placebo.

The V and J genes are TRBV4-1 and TRBJ2-1, with 8 bases that match TRBD2. V trimming: 0 bases; J trimming: 4 bases; junction bases outside the gene matches: 11. The CDR3 has 18 amino acids. Germline-derived CDR1 and CDR2 are MGHRA and YSYEKL. CDR3 region: CASSQEPPFGGGYNEQFF. In nucleotides, the CDR3 is TGCGCCAGCAGCCAAGAACCCCCTTTCGGGGGGGGGTACAATGAGCAGTTCTTC.

This sequence joins TRBV19 and TRBJ2-1; 8 bases are a match to TRBD1. The length of the CDR3 is 14 residues. V gave up 7 bases and J gave up 0 bases; unmatched junction bases: 2. CDR1 LNHDA and CDR2 SQIVND come from the germline V gene (reference sequence). As DNA, the CDR3 is TGTGCCAGTAAAACAGGGGGCTCCTACAATGAGCAGTTCTTC. Protein: CASKTGGSYNEQFF. The full variable domain, rest sourced from reference TRBV19 and TRBJ2-1, is DGGITQSPKYLFRKEGQNVTLSCEQNLNHDAMYWYRQDPGQGLRLIYYSQIVNDFQKGDIAEGYSVSREKKESFPLTVTSAQKNPTAFYLCASKTGGSYNEQFFGPGTRLTVL.

V and J are TRBV6-6 and TRBJ1-2; weak D call: TRBD1 (5 bases). V was shortened by 2 bases and J by 1 base, with 11 bases between the two germline ends. The CDR3 is 15 amino acids. Germline CDR1 reads MNHNY; CDR2 reads SVGAGI (reference sequence). This CDR3 reads CASSYGAGLNYGYTF. The DNA for the CDR3 is TGTGCCAGCAGTTACGGGGCAGGGCTTAACTATGGCTACACCTTC.